These T cell receptor beta chains were read from a single sample in a study of CD8 T cells in Susac syndrome. TCRdb re-derived calls from the immunoSEQ multiplex PCR reads in MiXCR, one entry per CDR3 protein. In the table there are 170,000 or so distinct CDR3 sequences, roughly 95% of which are singletons. Sequencing was carried out using CD4+ T cells from PBMCs. All receptors derive from a human donor with Susac syndrome. CDR3s include the opening cysteine and the closing phenylalanine or tryptophan. A D gene is named only where the DNA matches it firmly. Rows give clone size only sometimes, using once, few, many, or a class for an expanded clone.

clone_size j_call d_call v_call cdr3_aa cdr3_nt
once TRBJ1-2 NA TRBV6-2/TRBV6-3 CASSIRGYGYTF TGTGCCAGCAGTATCAGGGGATATGGCTACACCTTC
NA TRBJ1-1 NA TRBV9 CASSRQSSRVTEAFF TGTGCCAGCAGTAGACAGTCCAGTAGGGTCACTGAAGCTTTCTTT
once TRBJ2-3 TRBD2 TRBV30 CAWSVAGGTDTQYF TGTGCCTGGAGCGTAGCGGGGGGCACAGATACGCAGTATTTT
NA TRBJ2-6 NA TRBV7-9 CASSLGLDSGANVLTF TGTGCCAGCAGCTTAGGGCTGGACTCTGGGGCCAACGTCCTGACTTTC
NA TRBJ1-5 NA TRBV7-2 CASSGGGQQNQPQHF TGTGCCAGCAGCGGAGGGGGACAACAAAATCAGCCCCAGCATTTT
NA TRBJ1-1 TRBD1 TRBV29-1 CSVDSGQGMNTEAFF TGCAGCGTTGATTCTGGACAGGGGATGAACACTGAAGCTTTCTTT
NA TRBJ1-1 NA TRBV12-3/TRBV12-4 CASSYWNTEAFF TGTGCCAGCAGTTACTGGAACACTGAAGCTTTCTTT
NA TRBJ1-5 NA TRBV20-1 CSASGAIDQPQHF TGCAGTGCTAGCGGTGCGATCGATCAGCCCCAGCATTTT
NA TRBJ1-6 NA TRBV12-3/TRBV12-4 CASSGGYQPLHF TGTGCCAGCAGTGGGGGATACCAACCCCTCCACTTT
NA TRBJ2-7 TRBD2 TRBV6-2/TRBV6-3 CASSETSGFYEQYF TGTGCCAGCAGTGAGACTAGCGGCTTCTACGAGCAGTACTTC
NA TRBJ1-6 NA TRBV20-1 CSASAQHNSPLHF TGCAGTGCTTCCGCACAACATAATTCACCCCTCCACTTT
NA TRBJ2-3 NA TRBV7-2 CASSLPGSYTQYF TGTGCCAGCAGCCTACCGGGTTCCTATACGCAGTATTTT
NA TRBJ1-2 NA TRBV20-1 CSASRDHGYTF TGCAGTGCTAGCAGGGATCATGGCTACACCTTC
NA TRBJ1-1 TRBD1 TRBV29-1 CSASRDSRMGTEAFF TGCAGCGCTTCAAGGGACAGCCGAATGGGCACTGAAGCTTTCTTT
NA TRBJ1-2 NA TRBV20-1 CSARTGNYGYTF TGCAGTGCTCGTACAGGAAACTATGGCTACACCTTC
once TRBJ1-2 NA TRBV20-1 CSASGINYGYTF TGCAGTGCTAGCGGGATTAACTATGGCTACACCTTC
NA TRBJ2-2 TRBD1 TRBV29-1 CSANGQGPATGELFF TGCAGCGCAAATGGACAGGGTCCTGCCACCGGGGAGCTGTTTTTT
NA TRBJ2-1 TRBD1 TRBV13 CASSLGQGARKQFF TGTGCCAGCAGCTTAGGACAGGGGGCAAGGAAGCAGTTCTTC
NA TRBJ2-1 NA TRBV4-1 CASSQGATRYEQFF TGCGCCAGCAGCCAAGGGGCGACTAGATATGAGCAGTTCTTC
NA TRBJ1-2 NA TRBV12-3/TRBV12-4 CASSHGQNYGYTF TGTGCCAGCAGCCATGGACAGAACTATGGCTACACCTTC